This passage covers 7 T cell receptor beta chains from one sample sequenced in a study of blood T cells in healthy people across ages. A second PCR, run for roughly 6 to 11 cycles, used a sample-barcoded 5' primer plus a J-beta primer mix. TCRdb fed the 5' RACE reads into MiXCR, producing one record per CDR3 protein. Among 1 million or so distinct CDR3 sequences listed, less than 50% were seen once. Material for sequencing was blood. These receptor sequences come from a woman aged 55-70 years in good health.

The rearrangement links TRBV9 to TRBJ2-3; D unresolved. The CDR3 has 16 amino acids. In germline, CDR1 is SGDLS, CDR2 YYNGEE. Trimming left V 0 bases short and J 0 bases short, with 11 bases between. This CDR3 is CASSVGLSASTDTQYF. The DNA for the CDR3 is TGTGCCAGCAGCGTAGGTCTCAGCGCAAGCACAGATACGCAGTATTTT. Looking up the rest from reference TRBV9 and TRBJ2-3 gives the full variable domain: DSGVTQTPKHLITATGQRVTLRCSPRSGDLSVYWYQQSLDQGLQFLIQYYNGEERAKGNILERFSAQQFPDLHSELNLSSLELGDSALYFCASSVGLSASTDTQYFGPGTRLTVL.

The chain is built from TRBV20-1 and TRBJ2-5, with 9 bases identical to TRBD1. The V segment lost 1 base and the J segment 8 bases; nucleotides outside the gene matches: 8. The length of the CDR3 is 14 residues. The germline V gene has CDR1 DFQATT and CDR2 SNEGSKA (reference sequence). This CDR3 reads CSARGTGASPTQYF. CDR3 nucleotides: TGCAGTGCTAGAGGGACAGGGGCCAGCCCAACCCAGTACTTC.

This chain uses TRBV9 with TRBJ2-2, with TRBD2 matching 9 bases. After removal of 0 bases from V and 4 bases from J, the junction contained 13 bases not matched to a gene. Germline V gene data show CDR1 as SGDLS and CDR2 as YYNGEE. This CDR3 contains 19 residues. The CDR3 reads CASSVGRARLAGITGELFF. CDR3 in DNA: TGTGCCAGCAGCGTAGGACGGGCGAGGCTAGCGGGGATCACCGGGGAGCTGTTTTTT.

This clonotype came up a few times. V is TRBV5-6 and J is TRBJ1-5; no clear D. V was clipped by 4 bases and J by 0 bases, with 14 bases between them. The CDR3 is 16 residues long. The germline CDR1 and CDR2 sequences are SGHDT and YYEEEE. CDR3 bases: TGTGCCAGCAGCGCGAGCTTAGGCAGTAGCAATCAGCCCCAGCATTTT. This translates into CASSASLGSSNQPQHF.

This chain's CDR3 is CASSQASSGAGGSNEQFF. CDR3 DNA sequence: TGCGCCAGCAGCCAAGCTTCTTCCGGAGCGGGAGGGAGCAATGAGCAGTTCTTC. This chain links TRBV4-1 with TRBJ2-1; 10 nucleotides agree with TRBD2. V was clipped by 1 base and J by 6 bases; unmatched bases: 12. The CDR3 loop spans 18 amino acids. Germline values: CDR1 MGHRA, CDR2 YSYEKL.

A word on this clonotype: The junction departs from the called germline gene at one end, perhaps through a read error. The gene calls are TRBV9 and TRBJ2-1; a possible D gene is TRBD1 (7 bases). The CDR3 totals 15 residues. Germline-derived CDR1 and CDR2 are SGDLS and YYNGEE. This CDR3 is CASSVGQGGGNEQFF. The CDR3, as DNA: TGTGCCAGCAGCGTAGGTCAGGGGGGTGGCAATGAGCAGTTCTTT.

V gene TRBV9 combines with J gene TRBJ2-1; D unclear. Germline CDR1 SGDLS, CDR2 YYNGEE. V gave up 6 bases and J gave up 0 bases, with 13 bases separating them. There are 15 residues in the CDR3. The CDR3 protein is CASTPDRSSYNEQFF. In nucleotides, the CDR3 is TGTGCCAGCACCCCGGACCGGAGCTCCTACAATGAGCAGTTCTTC.